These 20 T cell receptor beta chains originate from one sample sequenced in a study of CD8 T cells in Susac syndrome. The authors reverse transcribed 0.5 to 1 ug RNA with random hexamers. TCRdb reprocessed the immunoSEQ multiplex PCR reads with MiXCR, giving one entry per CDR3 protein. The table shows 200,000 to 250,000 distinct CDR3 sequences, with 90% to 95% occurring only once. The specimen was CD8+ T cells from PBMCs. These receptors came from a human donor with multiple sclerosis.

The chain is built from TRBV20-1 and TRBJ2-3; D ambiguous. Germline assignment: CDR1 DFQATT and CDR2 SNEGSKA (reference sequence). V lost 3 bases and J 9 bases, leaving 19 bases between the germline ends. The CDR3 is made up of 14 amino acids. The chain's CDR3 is CSASSFSAYETQYF. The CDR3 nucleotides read TGCAGTGCTAGCTCGTTCTCGGCCTATGAGACGCAGTATTTT.

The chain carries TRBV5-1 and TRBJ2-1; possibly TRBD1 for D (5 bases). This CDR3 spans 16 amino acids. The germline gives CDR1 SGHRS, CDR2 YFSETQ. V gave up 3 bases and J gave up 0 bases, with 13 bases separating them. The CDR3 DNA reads TGCGCCAGCAGCTGGGGCTGGCCCCTCTCCTACAATGAGCAGTTCTTC. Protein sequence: CASSWGWPLSYNEQFF.

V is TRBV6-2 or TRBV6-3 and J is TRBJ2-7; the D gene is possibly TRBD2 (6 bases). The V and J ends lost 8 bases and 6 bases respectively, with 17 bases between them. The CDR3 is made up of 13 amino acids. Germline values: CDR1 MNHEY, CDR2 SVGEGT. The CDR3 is CASGGVLAPEQYF. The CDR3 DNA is TGTGCCAGCGGAGGGGTTCTAGCGCCCGAGCAGTACTTC.

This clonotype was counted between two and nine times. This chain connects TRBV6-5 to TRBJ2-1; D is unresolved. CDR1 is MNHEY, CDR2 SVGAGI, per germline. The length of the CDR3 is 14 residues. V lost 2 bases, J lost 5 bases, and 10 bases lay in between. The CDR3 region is CASSYGVANNEQFF. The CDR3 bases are TGTGCCAGCAGTTACGGGGTGGCGAACAATGAGCAGTTCTTC.

Here the CDR3 reads CASSFKGGAGANVLTF. The CDR3 nucleotides read TGTGCCAGCAGCTTCAAAGGGGGCGCCGGGGCCAACGTCCTGACTTTC. The V and J genes are TRBV7-9 and TRBJ2-6; 7 bases are shared with TRBD1. Germline V gives CDR1 SEHNR, CDR2 FQNEAQ (reference sequence). The CDR3 totals 16 residues. V was clipped by 3 bases and J by 4 bases; unmatched bases: 6.

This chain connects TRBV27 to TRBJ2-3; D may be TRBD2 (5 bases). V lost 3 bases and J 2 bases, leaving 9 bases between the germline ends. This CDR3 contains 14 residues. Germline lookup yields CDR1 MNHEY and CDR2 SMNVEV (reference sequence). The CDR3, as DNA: TGTGCCAGCAGTTTCACGGGGTACACAGATACGCAGTATTTT. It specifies CASSFTGYTDTQYF.

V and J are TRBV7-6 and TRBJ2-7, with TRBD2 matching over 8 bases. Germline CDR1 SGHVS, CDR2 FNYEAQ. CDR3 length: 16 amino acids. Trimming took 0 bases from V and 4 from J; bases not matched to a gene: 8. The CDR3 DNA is TGTGCCAGCAGCTTAGCCGGGAGCGGGAGTACGTACGAGCAGTACTTC. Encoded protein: CASSLAGSGSTYEQYF.

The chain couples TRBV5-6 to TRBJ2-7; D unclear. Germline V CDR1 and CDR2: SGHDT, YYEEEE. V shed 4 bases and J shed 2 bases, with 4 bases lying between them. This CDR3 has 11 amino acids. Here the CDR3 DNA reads TGTGCCAGCAGCCAGACCTACGAGCAGTACTTC. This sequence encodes CASSQTYEQYF.

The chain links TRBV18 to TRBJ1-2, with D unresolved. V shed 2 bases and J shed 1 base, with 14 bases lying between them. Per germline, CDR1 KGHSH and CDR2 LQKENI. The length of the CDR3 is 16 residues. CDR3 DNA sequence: TGTGCCAGCTCACCAAGGCCAACGGCGCTTAACTATGGCTACACCTTC. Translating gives CASSPRPTALNYGYTF.

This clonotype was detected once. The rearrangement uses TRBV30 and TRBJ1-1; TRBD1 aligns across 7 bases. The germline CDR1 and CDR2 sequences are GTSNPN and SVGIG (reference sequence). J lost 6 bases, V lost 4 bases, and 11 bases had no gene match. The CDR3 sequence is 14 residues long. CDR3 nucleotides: TGTGCCTGGACTGTCGGGCAGGGGGAGGCTGAAGCTTTCTTT. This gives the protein CAWTVGQGEAEAFF.

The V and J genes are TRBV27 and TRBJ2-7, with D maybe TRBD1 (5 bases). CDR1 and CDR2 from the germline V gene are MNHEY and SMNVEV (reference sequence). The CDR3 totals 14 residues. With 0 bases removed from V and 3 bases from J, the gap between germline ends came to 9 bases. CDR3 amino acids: CASSLSSGIYEQYF. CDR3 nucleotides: TGTGCCAGCAGTTTATCGTCAGGGATCTACGAGCAGTACTTC.

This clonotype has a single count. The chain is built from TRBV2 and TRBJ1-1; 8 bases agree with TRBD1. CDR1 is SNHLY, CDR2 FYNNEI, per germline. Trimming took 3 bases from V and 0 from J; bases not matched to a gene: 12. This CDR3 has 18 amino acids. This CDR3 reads CASSEDGRPGGMNTEAFF. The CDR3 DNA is TGTGCCAGCAGTGAGGATGGGAGGCCAGGGGGCATGAACACTGAAGCTTTCTTT.

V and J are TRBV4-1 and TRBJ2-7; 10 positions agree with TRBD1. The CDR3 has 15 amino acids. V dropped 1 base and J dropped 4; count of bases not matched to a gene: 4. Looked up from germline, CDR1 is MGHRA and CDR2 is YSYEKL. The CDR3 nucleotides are TGCGCCAGCAGCCAAGGCCCGGGACAGGGGTACGAGCAGTACTTC. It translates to CASSQGPGQGYEQYF.

CDR3 in DNA: TGTGCCACCAGCAGAGATCGGAGCGGGAACACTGAAGCTTTCTTT. Translating gives CATSRDRSGNTEAFF. This sequence joins TRBV15 and TRBJ1-1; D gene unclear. With 0 bases removed from V and 1 base from J, the gap between germline ends came to 9 bases. The CDR3 consists of 15 residues. Per the germline V gene, CDR1 is LNHNV and CDR2 is YYDKDF (reference sequence). Drawing the rest from reference TRBV15 and TRBJ1-1, the complete variable domain is DAMVIQNPRYQVTQFGKPVTLSCSQTLNHNVMYWYQQKSSQAPKLLFHYYDKDFNNEADTPDNFQSRRPNTSFCFLDIRSPGLGDTAMYLCATSRDRSGNTEAFFGQGTRLTVV.

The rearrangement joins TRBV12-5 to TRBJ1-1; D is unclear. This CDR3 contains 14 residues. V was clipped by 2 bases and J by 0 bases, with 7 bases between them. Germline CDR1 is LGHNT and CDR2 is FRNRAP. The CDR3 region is CASGLLGMNTEAFF. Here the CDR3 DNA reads TGTGCTAGTGGTTTGTTGGGAATGAACACTGAAGCTTTCTTT.

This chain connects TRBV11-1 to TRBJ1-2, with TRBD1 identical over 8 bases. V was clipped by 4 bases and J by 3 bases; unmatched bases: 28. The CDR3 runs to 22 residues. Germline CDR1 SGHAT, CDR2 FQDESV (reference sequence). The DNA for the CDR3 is TGTGCCAGCAGCTCCACGGACAGGGCAAGTGACATAGGGGGACCTAGCCACTATGGCTACACCTTC. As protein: CASSSTDRASDIGGPSHYGYTF.

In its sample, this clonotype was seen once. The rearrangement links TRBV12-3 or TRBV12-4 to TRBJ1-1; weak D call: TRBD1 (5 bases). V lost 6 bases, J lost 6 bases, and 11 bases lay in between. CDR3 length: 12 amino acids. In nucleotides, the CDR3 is TGTGCCAGCAGCTTGACCAGGGCTGAAGCTTTCTTT. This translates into CASSLTRAEAFF.

CDR3 nucleotide sequence: TGCGCCAGCAGCCAAGTTGCGGGAGGATCCGACGAGCAGTACTTC. It specifies CASSQVAGGSDEQYF. The V gene is TRBV4-1, the J gene TRBJ2-7; 8 nucleotides line up with TRBD2. The CDR3 length is 15 residues. Germline CDR1 and CDR2: MGHRA and YSYEKL. After removal of 1 base from V and 5 bases from J, the junction contained 7 bases not matched to a gene.

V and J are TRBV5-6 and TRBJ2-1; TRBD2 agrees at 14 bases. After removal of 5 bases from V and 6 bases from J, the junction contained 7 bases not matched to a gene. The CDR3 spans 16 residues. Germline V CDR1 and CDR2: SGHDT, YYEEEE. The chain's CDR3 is CASRYTGTSGSNEQFF. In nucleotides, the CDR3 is TGTGCCAGCAGATACACCGGGACTAGCGGGAGCAATGAGCAGTTCTTC.

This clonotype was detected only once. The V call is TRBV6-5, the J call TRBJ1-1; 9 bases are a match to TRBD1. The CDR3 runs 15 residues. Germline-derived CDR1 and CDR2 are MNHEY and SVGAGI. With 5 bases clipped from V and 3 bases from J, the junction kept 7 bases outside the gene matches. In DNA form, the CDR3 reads TGTGCCAGCAGTACACCGACAGGGGGTTACACTGAAGCTTTCTTT. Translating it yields CASSTPTGGYTEAFF.